This is a list of T cell receptor beta chains from one sample in a study of cytomegalovirus exposure and HLA in healthy donors. The method was immunoSEQ multiplex PCR; TCRdb's version includes in-frame clones alone and lacks a portion of them. The table lists around 130,000 clones, roughly 80% of them singletons. The material sequenced was PBMCs. The origin of the receptors is a woman aged 40 to 50 in good health and CMV-seronegative. The CDR3 runs from the conserved cysteine through the conserved F or W. D genes are given only for firm matches. For some rows the clone size is stated as once, few or many, or as a class when expanded; others skip it.

j_call | v_call | cdr3_length | clone_size | d_call | cdr3_nt | cdr3_aa
TRBJ2-1 | TRBV5-1 | 17 | . | . | TGCGCCAGCAGCTTCCGCCGGGGAGACCCCTCCTACAATGAGCAGTTCTTC | CASSFRRGDPSYNEQFF
TRBJ2-3 | TRBV7-6 | 15 | . | TRBD2 | TGTGCCAGCAGCTCCGGGGGGTATCGGTCAGATACGCAGTATTTT | CASSSGGYRSDTQYF
TRBJ2-7 | TRBV28 | 13 | . | TRBD1 | TGTGCCAGCGCGACAGGGTCCGGCTACGAGCAGTACTTC | CASATGSGYEQYF
TRBJ2-3 | TRBV6-5 | 13 | . | . | TGTGCCAGCAGTTACCGAGGACAAGATACGCAGTATTTT | CASSYRGQDTQYF
TRBJ1-1 | TRBV7-2 | 15 | . | . | TGTGCCAGCAGCCAAACTACCGCCGCATTTACTGAAGCTTTCTTT | CASSQTTAAFTEAFF
TRBJ2-2 | TRBV18 | 16 | . | TRBD2 | TGTGCCAGCTCATCTCCACTAGCGGTGAACACCGGGGAGCTGTTTTTT | CASSSPLAVNTGELFF
TRBJ2-4 | TRBV2 | 15 | . | TRBD1 | TGTGCCAGCACCGTTCAGGGGGTAGCCAAAAACATTCAGTACTTC | CASTVQGVAKNIQYF
TRBJ2-7 | TRBV5-1 | 14 | . | . | TGCGCCAGCAGCTTGGGGGCAACCTCCTACGAGCAGTACTTC | CASSLGATSYEQYF
TRBJ2-1 | TRBV7-2 | 13 | few | TRBD1 | TGTGCCAGCAGCTCGGACAGGTCGGGTGAGCAGTTCTTC | CASSSDRSGEQFF
TRBJ2-7 | TRBV6-6 | 16 | . | TRBD2 | TGTGCCAGCAGTTTCCCGGCCGGGACTAGTAGCTACGAGCAGTACTTC | CASSFPAGTSSYEQYF
TRBJ1-2 | TRBV2 | 11 | once | . | TGTGCCAGCAGAGGGGTGGATGGCTACACCTTC | CASRGVDGYTF
TRBJ2-3 | TRBV9 | 18 | . | . | TGTGCCAGCAGCGTAGGTGCAGGAGGGGGGGTGAGCACAGATACGCAGTATTTT | CASSVGAGGGVSTDTQYF
TRBJ2-3 | TRBV6-5 | 16 | . | . | TGTGCCAGCAGTTCGGAGGGCCTAGACCCCACAGATACGCAGTATTTT | CASSSEGLDPTDTQYF
TRBJ1-1 | TRBV27 | 14 | few | . | TGTGCCAGAGTTTTCCAGGGCCTTTTCGCTGAAGCTTTCTTT | CARVFQGLFAEAFF
TRBJ1-2 | TRBV7-8 | 16 | . | TRBD1 | TGTGCCAGCAGCCCCTCTTCGGGGACAGGGAGCGAGGGCTACACCTTC | CASSPSSGTGSEGYTF
TRBJ2-1 | TRBV29-1 | 15 | . | TRBD1 | TGCAGCGTGGAACAAGACAGGGATTCCTACAATGAGCAGTTCTTC | CSVEQDRDSYNEQFF
TRBJ2-3 | TRBV9 | 16 | . | TRBD2 | TGTGCCAGCAGCGTACGGGGGGGCTCTAGCACAGATACGCAGTATTTT | CASSVRGGSSTDTQYF
TRBJ2-2 | TRBV28 | 16 | . | . | TGTGCCAGCAGTTTATGGCCAGGCCCGAACACCGGGGAGCTGTTTTTT | CASSLWPGPNTGELFF
TRBJ1-5 | TRBV10-3 | 16 | . | . | TGTGCCATCAGTGATGGGGGGATCTATAGCAATCAGCCCCAGCATTTT | CAISDGGIYSNQPQHF
TRBJ1-1 | TRBV28 | 14 | . | TRBD1 | TGTGCCAGCAGCGCTACAGGGGTCGGCACTGAAGCTTTCTTT | CASSATGVGTEAFF
TRBJ2-7 | TRBV28 | 12 | few | . | TGTGCCAGCAGTTTAGGAGCGCCCGAGCAGTACTTC | CASSLGAPEQYF
TRBJ1-2 | TRBV12-2 | 13 | . | . | TGTGCAAGTCGCCGACAGGGGGGAAATGGCTACACCTTC | CASRRQGGNGYTF
TRBJ2-5 | TRBV5-6 | 13 | . | . | TGTGCCAGCAGCCGGTGGTTCCAAGAGACCCAGTACTTC | CASSRWFQETQYF
TRBJ2-1 | TRBV7-9 | 13 | . | . | TGTGCCAGCAGCTCAATCCTGACTGGGGCCCAGTTCTTC | CASSSILTGAQFF
TRBJ1-2 | TRBV11-3 | 13 | . | . | TGTGCCAGCAGCTTAGAAAGGGGCTATGGCTACACCTTC | CASSLERGYGYTF
TRBJ2-3 | TRBV4-2 | 16 | . | TRBD2 | TGTGCCAGCAGCCAAGATGGGGCGGCGGGAGTAGTGACGCAGTATTTT | CASSQDGAAGVVTQYF
TRBJ2-2 | TRBV29-1 | 13 | . | TRBD1 | TGCAGCGCGGGACAGGGGTGGACCGGGGAGCTGTTTTTT | CSAGQGWTGELFF
TRBJ2-1 | TRBV4-1 | 16 | . | . | TGCGCCAGCAGCCCCCTTTATGGCGGATCTTACAATGAGCAGTTCTTC | CASSPLYGGSYNEQFF
TRBJ1-1 | TRBV27 | 11 | . | . | TGTGCCAGCAGAGGGGCCACTGAAGCTTTCTTT | CASRGATEAFF
TRBJ2-3 | TRBV5-1 | 16 | once | TRBD2 | TGCGCCAGCAGCTTGGAGGCGGTGGTGGGAGGGGATACGCAGTATTTT | CASSLEAVVGGDTQYF
TRBJ2-7 | TRBV18 | 14 | . | TRBD1 | TGTGCCAGCTCCGGAACAGGGGGTTCCTACGAGCAGTACTTC | CASSGTGGSYEQYF
TRBJ1-1 | TRBV6-1 | 15 | many | . | TGTGCCAGCAGTGGAGGCGGCAGGGGAATCACTGAAGCTTTCTTT | CASSGGGRGITEAFF
TRBJ1-4 | TRBV5-5 | 15 | . | . | TGTGCCAGCAGTGGAGGCAGGGGAAGTGGTGAAAAACTGTTTTTT | CASSGGRGSGEKLFF
TRBJ2-1 | TRBV5-1 | 15 | . | TRBD2 | TGCGCCAGCAGCCAGACTAGCGGGGGGACGGATGAGCAGTTCTTC | CASSQTSGGTDEQFF
TRBJ2-7 | TRBV27 | 20 | . | . | TGTGCCAGCAGTTTTGCGAGGGACAGGGGATGGACTAGCGGTTTCTACGAGCAGTACTTC | CASSFARDRGWTSGFYEQYF
TRBJ1-6 | TRBV7-9 | 14 | . | . | TGTGCCAGCAGCTTTCTCAGGGGCGGTTCACCCCTCCACTTT | CASSFLRGGSPLHF
TRBJ2-2 | TRBV7-2 | 16 | few | TRBD2 | TGTGCCAGCAGCTTAGGCGGGGGAGGCGGCACCGGGGAGCTGTTTTTT | CASSLGGGGGTGELFF
TRBJ2-1 | TRBV19 | 15 | . | . | TGTGCCAGTAGCCAAGCGAGCAGGGGTGGGAATGAGCAGTTCTTC | CASSQASRGGNEQFF
TRBJ2-1 | TRBV9 | 14 | . | . | TGTGCCAGCAGCGTATGGGACTCCAACAATGAGCAGTTCTTC | CASSVWDSNNEQFF
TRBJ1-1 | TRBV7-9 | 17 | . | . | TGTGCCAGCAGGCCTAGCGTTGTAACATTCCGAAACACTGAAGCTTTCTTT | CASRPSVVTFRNTEAFF
TRBJ1-4 | TRBV4-3 | 14 | . | TRBD1 | TGCGCCAGCAGCCAAGTGACAGGGAGCGAAAAACTGTTTTTT | CASSQVTGSEKLFF
TRBJ1-1 | TRBV19 | 15 | . | TRBD1 | TGTGCCAGTAGTAGCCGGGACAGGGGCAACACTGAAGCTTTCTTT | CASSSRDRGNTEAFF
TRBJ2-2 | TRBV10-3 | 17 | . | TRBD2 | TGTGCCATCAGTGAGTCGAGCGGGGCGGCGAACACCGGGGAGCTGTTTTTT | CAISESSGAANTGELFF
TRBJ1-1 | TRBV6-5 | 14 | . | TRBD1 | TGTGCCAGCAGTCTTTGGGACAGGGGCGCTGAAGCTTTCTTT | CASSLWDRGAEAFF
TRBJ2-1 | TRBV4-1 | 15 | . | TRBD2 | TGCGCCAGCAGCCAACGTAGCGGGAGTACATATGAGCAGTTCTTC | CASSQRSGSTYEQFF
TRBJ1-2 | TRBV5-1 | 12 | . | TRBD1 | TGCGCCAGCAGCGCACAGGGGTCTGGCTACACCTTC | CASSAQGSGYTF